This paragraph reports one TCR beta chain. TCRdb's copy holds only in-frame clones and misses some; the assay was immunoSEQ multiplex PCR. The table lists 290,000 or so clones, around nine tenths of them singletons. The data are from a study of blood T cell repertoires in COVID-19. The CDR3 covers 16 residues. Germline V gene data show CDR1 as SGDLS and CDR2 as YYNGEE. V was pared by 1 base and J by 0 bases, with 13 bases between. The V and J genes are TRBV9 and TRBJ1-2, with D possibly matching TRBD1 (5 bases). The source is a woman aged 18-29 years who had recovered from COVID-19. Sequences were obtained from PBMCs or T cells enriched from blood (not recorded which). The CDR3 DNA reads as TGTGCCAGCAGCGTAATCGACGGGGGAGCTAACTATGGCTACACCTTC. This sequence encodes CASSVIDGGANYGYTF.